The clone carrying this T cell receptor beta chain was counted only a few times. Antigen unknown. The sample originates from a study of post-analysis software for immune sequencing data. Overall study findings and caveats: Included in a set of roughly five TRBV segments more frequent in patients than controls were TRBV5-6, TRBV5-1 and TRBV20-1. Controls significantly exceeded multiple sclerosis patients in normalized Chao1 diversity.

The germline CDR1 and CDR2 sequences are SQVTM and ANQGSEA. CDR3 size: 15 residues. Deletions cut 7 bases from V and 0 bases from J, with 18 bases between. Unique molecular identifiers tagged the TCR beta cDNA libraries. When about 0.85 to 11 million T cells were used, they gave about 540,000 cDNA molecules. TCRdb called the PCR reads again in MiXCR, with one record for every CDR3 protein. The table lists hundreds of thousands of distinct CDR3 sequences, about 27% of them singletons. This sequence was found in a girl aged 5-17 years with multiple sclerosis. V gene TRBV29-1 combines with J gene TRBJ1-1; no clear D gene. The sequencing sample was made of blood. CDR3 protein: CSGGIGSSMNTEAFF. The CDR3 DNA follows: TGCAGCGGTGGAATTGGGAGTTCCATGAACACTGAAGCTTTCTTT.